This entry lists 6 T cell receptor beta chains sequenced from one sample in a study of T cells in Graves' hyperthyroidism and ophthalmopathy. RNA transcripts served as the template for amplifying TCR beta CDR3 regions. The HTBI set primed first-round TCR CDR3 RT-PCR. TCRdb ran MiXCR on the multiplex PCR reads and lists one entry per CDR3 protein. This sample yields around 690,000 distinct CDR3 sequences, of which about 20% are seen a single time; around a third belongs to the top ten. Material for sequencing was blood. These receptors were taken from a man aged 25-45 years with Graves' ophthalmopathy.

A few counts support this clonotype. The V and J genes are TRBV9 and TRBJ2-1; D is uncertain. The V gene's germline CDR1 is SGDLS and CDR2 YYNGEE. The V end was cut by 7 bases, the J end by 3 bases, with 11 bases between. There are 13 residues in the CDR3. Here the CDR3 DNA reads TGTGCCAGCGCTGGTAGTGACTACAATGAGCAGTTCTTC. Residues: CASAGSDYNEQFF.

On this clonotype: The germline gene is not matched at one end of the junction; a read error may be the cause. V and J are TRBV6-2 or TRBV6-3 and TRBJ1-1, with TRBD1 identical over 11 bases. The CDR3 loop spans 19 amino acids. The germline V gene has CDR1 MNHEY and CDR2 SVGEGT. The CDR3 DNA reads TGTGCCAGCGGTTACCCACGGACAGGGGGCGCGGGCGTGAACACTGAAGCTTTCTTT. Residues: CASGYPRTGGAGVNTEAFF.

In its sample, this clonotype was seen many times. One junction end disagrees with the germline gene, perhaps due to a read error. The chain joins TRBV2 to TRBJ1-1; tentatively, D is TRBD1 (6 bases). The CDR3 length is 14 residues. Per the germline V gene, CDR1 is SNHLY and CDR2 is FYNNEI. The CDR3 region is CASIERTVGTEAFF. The CDR3 DNA sequence: TGTGCCAGCATTGAAAGGACAGTGGGGACTGAAGCTTTCTTT.

This clonotype was recorded at least ten times. The chain carries TRBV11-2 and TRBJ1-1, with no clear D. V gave up 6 bases and J gave up 5 bases, with 13 bases separating them. This CDR3 contains 13 residues. Per the germline V gene, CDR1 is SGHAT and CDR2 is FQNNGV. CDR3 sequence (DNA): TGTGCCAGCAGTCTCGGATCCGGGACTGAAGCTTTCTTT. This encodes CASSLGSGTEAFF.

Concerning this clonotype itself: A much larger clone sits a single nucleotide away, making a read error possible. The chain employs TRBV18 and TRBJ2-7, with TRBD1 matching 8 bases. CDR1 and CDR2 from the germline V gene are KGHSH and LQKENI. The CDR3 is made up of 16 amino acids. This chain's CDR3 is CASSRQGPTRSYEQHF. CDR3 in DNA: TGTGCCAGCTCTAGACAGGGGCCCACCCGCTCCTACGAGCAGCACTTC.

A few counts support this clonotype. The J gene is TRBJ2-2, the V gene TRBV7-9, with 8 bases lining up with TRBD2. The CDR3 is made up of 15 amino acids. The germline gives CDR1 SEHNR, CDR2 FQNEAQ (reference sequence). V lost 7 bases to trimming and J lost 3 bases; unmatched junction nucleotides: 7. DNA for the CDR3: TGTGCCAGCAACCCGGGACTAGACTACACCGGGGAGCTGTTTTTT. As protein: CASNPGLDYTGELFF.